These 27 T cell receptor beta chains were sequenced from one sample in a study of cytomegalovirus exposure and HLA in healthy donors. PCR was performed using 60 Vbeta and 13 Jbeta primers. Method: immunoSEQ multiplex PCR; TCRdb's copy keeps in-frame clones and lacks some. The sample contains under 200,000 clones, around 80% of which appear only once. The sample taken for sequencing was PBMCs. These receptors were taken from a woman aged 45-65 years in good health and CMV-seronegative.

This clone was recorded only once. The chain employs TRBV28 and TRBJ2-1, with D possibly being TRBD2 (7 bases). Trimming removed 6 bases at V and 4 bases at J, with 25 bases between. The CDR3 covers 18 residues. The germline gives CDR1 MDHEN, CDR2 SYDVKM. This CDR3 is CASRPDGGAQNPYNEQFF. The DNA of the CDR3 is TGTGCCAGCAGACCCGATGGGGGGGCCCAAAACCCTTACAATGAGCAGTTCTTC.

This clone was seen just once. The CDR3 DNA reads TGTGCCAGTAGTATTGGGGGGGACGGAAAGTACTTC. Protein sequence: CASSIGGDGKYF. This chain uses TRBV19 with TRBJ2-7, with TRBD2 identical over 7 bases. Germline V gene sequence: CDR1 LNHDA, CDR2 SQIVND (reference sequence). V was pared by 3 bases and J by 11 bases, with 7 bases of the junction left unmatched. This CDR3 is built from 12 residues.

V usage is TRBV11-2 and J usage is TRBJ1-5, with D tentatively TRBD1 (6 bases). The CDR3 has 14 residues. The germline V gene encodes CDR1 SGHAT and CDR2 FQNNGV. V was clipped by 2 bases and J by 6 bases, with 11 bases between them. As DNA, the CDR3 is TGTGCCAGCAGCTTAAGCTTAGGGGGTCAGCCCCAGCATTTT. This gives the protein CASSLSLGGQPQHF. Drawing the rest from reference TRBV11-2 and TRBJ1-5, the complete variable domain is EAGVAQSPRYKIIEKRQSVAFWCNPISGHATLYWYQQILGQGPKLLIQFQNNGVVDDSQLPKDRFSAERLKGVDSTLKIQPAKLEDSAVYLCASSLSLGGQPQHFGDGTRLSIL.

This clone was seen once. The chain links TRBV7-9 to TRBJ2-1, with D possibly TRBD2 on 7 matching bases. CDR1 is SEHNR and CDR2 is FQNEAQ in the germline V gene (reference sequence). V lost 2 bases, J lost 1 base, and 12 bases lay in between. The CDR3 covers 16 residues. CDR3 coding DNA: TGTGCCAGCAGCTTAAGGGGGGGCCGATCCTACAATGAGCAGTTCTTC. Its translation: CASSLRGGRSYNEQFF.

V is TRBV5-6 and J is TRBJ2-6; weak D call: TRBD2 (6 bases). The CDR3 spans 18 residues. CDR1 is SGHDT, CDR2 YYEEEE, per germline. Trimming took off 0 bases at V and 4 bases at J, with 17 bases between the two ends. The CDR3 region has the DNA TGTGCCAGCAGCTTGGGTCTAGCGAGATCGGCGGGGGCCAACGTCCTGACTTTC. Translation gives CASSLGLARSAGANVLTF.

The rearrangement joins TRBV6-6 to TRBJ2-2; the D is unclear. There are 12 residues in the CDR3. CDR1 and CDR2 (germline): MNHNY, SVGAGI (reference sequence). V was trimmed by 6 bases and J by 5 bases, leaving 7 bases between them. This chain's CDR3 is CASSRQTGELFF. For the CDR3, the DNA is TGTGCCAGCAGCAGGCAGACCGGGGAGCTGTTTTTT.

To note about this clone: Germline is not matched at one junction end, which may reflect a read error. The chain uses TRBV11-2 and TRBJ1-2, with D perhaps matching TRBD1 (5 bases). Germline V gene data show CDR1 as SGHAT and CDR2 as FQNNGV. This CDR3 is built from 14 residues. The chain's CDR3 is CASSPGVVNYDYTF. As DNA, the CDR3 is TGTGCCAGCAGCCCGGGGGTAGTAAACTATGACTACACCTTC.

This clone has only one observation. The rearrangement joins TRBV6-5 to TRBJ1-3, with a tentative D call TRBD1 (5 bases). V lost 5 bases and J 4 bases, leaving 12 bases between the germline ends. The CDR3 has 14 amino acids. The germline V gene has CDR1 MNHEY and CDR2 SVGAGI. CDR3: CASSRQKEGNTIYF. The CDR3 nucleotides read TGTGCCAGCAGTCGACAGAAAGAGGGAAACACCATATATTTT.

J is TRBJ2-5 and V is TRBV5-4; no clear D. V dropped 0 bases and J dropped 6 bases, with 6 bases sitting between them. CDR3 size: 12 residues. Per germline, CDR1 SGHNT and CDR2 YYREEE (reference sequence). The CDR3 DNA sequence: TGTGCCAGCAGCTTGGATCTTAAGACCCAGTACTTC. It is translated as CASSLDLKTQYF.

J is TRBJ2-2 and V is TRBV7-6; 8 bases are a match to TRBD1. Germline V gene lookup returns CDR1 SGHVS and CDR2 FNYEAQ. V was clipped by 4 bases and J by 0 bases; unmatched bases: 1. The CDR3 sequence is 15 residues long. The CDR3 DNA follows: TGTGCCAGCAGCTCGACAGGGGCGAACACCGGGGAGCTGTTTTTT. Protein: CASSSTGANTGELFF.

J is TRBJ2-4 and V is TRBV4-1; D is unresolved. Deletions cut 0 bases from V and 7 bases from J, with 10 bases between. Looked up from germline, CDR1 is MGHRA and CDR2 is YSYEKL. This CDR3 has 14 amino acids. CDR3 amino acids: CASSQDPTRNIQYF. Here the CDR3 DNA reads TGCGCCAGCAGCCAAGACCCGACCAGGAACATTCAGTACTTC.

The chain links TRBV2 to TRBJ1-4; TRBD1 might be the D (5 bases). Per the germline V gene, CDR1 is SNHLY and CDR2 is FYNNEI. Trimming took off 11 bases at V and 0 bases at J, with 13 bases between the two ends. CDR3 length: 14 residues. The DNA of the CDR3 is TGTGCCTCGGGGGGACGTGCAACTAATGAAAAACTGTTTTTT. It is translated as CASGGRATNEKLFF.

The genes are TRBV7-8 and TRBJ1-4; 10 bases agree with TRBD1. This CDR3 spans 16 amino acids. Trimming at V came to 3 bases and at J to 6 bases, leaving 7 bases not matched to a gene. CDR1 is SGHVS and CDR2 is FQNEAQ in the germline V gene. The CDR3 bases are TGTGCCAGCAGCTTCCCTCGACAGGGGGCGGATGAAAAACTGTTTTTT. This gives the protein CASSFPRQGADEKLFF.

This clone was seen once. V gene TRBV6-5 combines with J gene TRBJ1-2; TRBD1 matches at 12 bases. Germline V gene lookup returns CDR1 MNHEY and CDR2 SVGAGI. There are 14 residues in the CDR3. V was clipped by 7 bases and J by 7 bases; unmatched bases: 7. The CDR3 DNA reads as TGTGCCAGCACCCGGGACAGGGGGCCGTCTGGCTACACCTTC. Amino acids: CASTRDRGPSGYTF.

This clone was detected a few times. The chain couples TRBV5-1 to TRBJ2-1; the match to TRBD1 covers 10 bases. This CDR3 is 18 amino acids long. V gave up 5 bases and J gave up 0 bases; unmatched junction bases: 11. The germline gives CDR1 SGHRS, CDR2 YFSETQ. The CDR3 nucleotides read TGCGCCAGCAGAAGTCCCGGGACAGGGGTCAGCTCCTACAATGAGCAGTTCTTC. This gives the protein CASRSPGTGVSSYNEQFF.

The CDR3: CASQDSVGNTEAFF. The CDR3, as DNA: TGTGCCAGCCAAGACTCGGTAGGGAACACTGAAGCTTTCTTT. V gene TRBV6-1 combines with J gene TRBJ1-1; D is ambiguous. Trimming left V 8 bases short and J 1 base short, with 14 bases between. The CDR3 loop spans 14 amino acids. CDR1 MNHNS and CDR2 SASEGT come from the germline V gene.

This clone was counted only a few times. CDR3 sequence (DNA): TGTGCCAGCAGTGCCTGGACAGGTAAAGCTTTCTTT. Translation: CASSAWTGKAFF. J is TRBJ1-1 and V is TRBV6-5; TRBD1 matches at 7 bases. Germline values: CDR1 MNHEY, CDR2 SVGAGI. CDR3 length equals 12 residues. The V segment lost 5 bases and the J segment 9 bases; nucleotides outside the gene matches: 6.

J is TRBJ2-3 and V is TRBV7-2; 8 bases match TRBD2. Trimming at V came to 3 bases and at J to 8 bases, leaving 13 bases not matched to a gene. This CDR3 comprises 16 residues. Germline V CDR1 and CDR2: SGHTA, FQGNSA. As DNA, the CDR3 is TGTGCCAGCAGCTTTTACGGGGGGGGCGAGTTAGGTACGCAGTATTTT. Translated, it gives CASSFYGGGELGTQYF.

The chain employs TRBV9 and TRBJ2-1, with 14 bases that match TRBD2. CDR1 and CDR2 from the germline V gene are SGDLS and YYNGEE. The ends lost 0 bases at V and 7 bases at J; junction bases unmatched: 6. The CDR3 loop spans 17 amino acids. The CDR3 DNA follows: TGTGCCAGCAGCGTAGAGGGACTAGCGGGAGAGGAGAATGAGCAGTTCTTC. It translates to CASSVEGLAGEENEQFF.

The rearrangement uses TRBV29-1 and TRBJ2-3; 8 bases fit TRBD2. Germline values: CDR1 SQVTM, CDR2 ANQGSEA. This CDR3 contains 15 residues. Trimming removed 4 bases from V and 2 bases from J; junction bases left unmatched: 8. This CDR3 is CSVGLASTYTDTQYF. The CDR3 region has the DNA TGCAGCGTTGGACTAGCGAGCACCTACACAGATACGCAGTATTTT.

The chain couples TRBV7-9 to TRBJ1-5; D is uncertain. Trimming shortened V by 2 bases and J by 6 bases, and 8 bases separated the two germline ends. Germline V gene lookup returns CDR1 SEHNR and CDR2 FQNEAQ (reference sequence). The CDR3 contains 13 residues. The CDR3 reads CASSLRDRQPQHF. In nucleotides, the CDR3 is TGTGCCAGCAGCTTACGAGATCGTCAGCCCCAGCATTTT.

J is TRBJ2-3 and V is TRBV5-1; weak D call: TRBD2 (6 bases). Trimming took 2 bases from V and 5 from J, leaving 15 bases between them. Germline V gene sequence: CDR1 SGHRS, CDR2 YFSETQ. The CDR3 is 15 residues long. The CDR3 spells CASSFLGEVVDTQYF. CDR3 DNA: TGCGCCAGCAGCTTTCTGGGGGAGGTAGTAGATACGCAGTATTTT.

The rearrangement links TRBV28 to TRBJ2-3, with a weak D call TRBD2 (7 bases). V was shortened by 4 bases and J by 2 bases, with 13 bases between the two germline ends. CDR1 is MDHEN and CDR2 is SYDVKM in the germline V gene. There are 15 residues in the CDR3. In DNA form, the CDR3 reads TGTGCCAGCAGTTCCCCCGGGGGGCCCACAGATACGCAGTATTTT. Amino acid sequence: CASSSPGGPTDTQYF.

CDR3 loop: CASSLEGVGNTEAFF. CDR3 nucleotide sequence: TGTGCCAGCAGTTTAGAAGGGGTGGGGAACACTGAAGCTTTCTTT. This chain connects TRBV28 to TRBJ1-1; maybe TRBD1 (5 bases). The CDR3 has 15 residues. Germline CDR1 reads MDHEN; CDR2 reads SYDVKM. V lost 2 bases and J lost 1, with 11 bases in between.

The rearrangement joins TRBV10-3 to TRBJ1-2; a possible D gene is TRBD1 (5 bases). The CDR3 sequence is 16 residues long. The V and J ends lost 3 bases and 2 bases respectively, with 16 bases between them. The germline gives CDR1 ENHRY, CDR2 SYGVKD. CDR3 DNA sequence: TGTGCCATCAGTGATCCTCCAGGGCGGGAGAACTATGGCTACACCTTC. Translating gives CAISDPPGRENYGYTF.

In its sample, this clone was seen once. This chain uses TRBV30 with TRBJ1-3; D ambiguous. Germline values: CDR1 GTSNPN, CDR2 SVGIG (reference sequence). The CDR3 totals 10 residues. V dropped 1 base and J dropped 10 bases, with 5 bases sitting between them. In DNA form, the CDR3 reads TGTGCCTGGAGTGCGGGAACCATATATTTT. Translation: CAWSAGTIYF.

V gene TRBV5-4 combines with J gene TRBJ1-2; 9 nucleotides match TRBD1. CDR1 is SGHNT, CDR2 YYREEE, per germline (reference sequence). Trimming cost V 3 bases and J 5 bases; bases outside gene matches: 5. This CDR3 has 14 residues. The CDR3 DNA sequence: TGTGCCAGCAGCTCCCCCGGACAGGGGTATGGCTACACCTTC. Its protein product is CASSSPGQGYGYTF.